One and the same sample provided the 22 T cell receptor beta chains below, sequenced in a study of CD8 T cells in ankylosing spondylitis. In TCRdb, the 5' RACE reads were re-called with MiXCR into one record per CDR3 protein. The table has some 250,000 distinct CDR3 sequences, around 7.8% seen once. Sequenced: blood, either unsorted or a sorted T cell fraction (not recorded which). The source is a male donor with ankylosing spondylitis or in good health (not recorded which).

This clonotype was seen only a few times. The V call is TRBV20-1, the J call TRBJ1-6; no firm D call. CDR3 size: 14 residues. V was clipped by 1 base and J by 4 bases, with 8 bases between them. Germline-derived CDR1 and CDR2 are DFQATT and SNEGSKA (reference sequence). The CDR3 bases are TGCAGTGCTAGAGGGTCCGGGTATAATTCACCCCTCCACTTT. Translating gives CSARGSGYNSPLHF.

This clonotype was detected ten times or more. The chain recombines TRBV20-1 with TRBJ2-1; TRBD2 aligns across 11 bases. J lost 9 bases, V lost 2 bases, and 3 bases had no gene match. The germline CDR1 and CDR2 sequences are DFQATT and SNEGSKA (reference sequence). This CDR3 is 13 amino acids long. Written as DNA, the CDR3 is TGCAGTGCTAGACTAGCGGGGGGCAGTGAGCAGTTCTTC. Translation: CSARLAGGSEQFF.

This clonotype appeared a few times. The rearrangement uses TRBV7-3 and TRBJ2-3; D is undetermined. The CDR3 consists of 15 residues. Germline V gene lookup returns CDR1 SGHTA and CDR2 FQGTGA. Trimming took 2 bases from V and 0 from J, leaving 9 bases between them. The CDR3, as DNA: TGTGCCAGCAGCTTACTGGCGCCCAGCACAGATACGCAGTATTTT. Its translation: CASSLLAPSTDTQYF.

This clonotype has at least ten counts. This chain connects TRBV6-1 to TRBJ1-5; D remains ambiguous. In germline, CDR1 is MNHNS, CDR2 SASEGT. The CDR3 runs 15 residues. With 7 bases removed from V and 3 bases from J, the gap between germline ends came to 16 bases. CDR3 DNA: TGTGCCAGCAAAAAGGACTCTATAGACAATCAGCCCCAGCATTTT. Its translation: CASKKDSIDNQPQHF.

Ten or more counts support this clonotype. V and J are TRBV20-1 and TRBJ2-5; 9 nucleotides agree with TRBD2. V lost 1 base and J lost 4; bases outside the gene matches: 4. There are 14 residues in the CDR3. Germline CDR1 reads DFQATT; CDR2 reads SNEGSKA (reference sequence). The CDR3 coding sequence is TGCAGTGCTAGAGGGCGGGAGGGGAGAGAGACCCAGTACTTC. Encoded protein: CSARGREGRETQYF.

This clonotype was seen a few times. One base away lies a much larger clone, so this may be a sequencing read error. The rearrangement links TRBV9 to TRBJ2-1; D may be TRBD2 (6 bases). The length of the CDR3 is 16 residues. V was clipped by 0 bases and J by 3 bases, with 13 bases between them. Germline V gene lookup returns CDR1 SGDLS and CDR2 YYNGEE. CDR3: CASSVGSGRHYNEQFF. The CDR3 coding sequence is TGTGCCAGCAGCGTAGGGAGCGGGCGCCACTACAATGAGCAGTTCTTC.

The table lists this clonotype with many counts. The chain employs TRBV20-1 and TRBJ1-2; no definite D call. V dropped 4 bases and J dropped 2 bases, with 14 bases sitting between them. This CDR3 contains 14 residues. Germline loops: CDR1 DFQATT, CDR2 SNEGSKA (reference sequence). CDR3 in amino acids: CSAIRPDGNYGYTF. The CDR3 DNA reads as TGCAGTGCTATCCGCCCCGACGGCAACTATGGCTACACCTTC.

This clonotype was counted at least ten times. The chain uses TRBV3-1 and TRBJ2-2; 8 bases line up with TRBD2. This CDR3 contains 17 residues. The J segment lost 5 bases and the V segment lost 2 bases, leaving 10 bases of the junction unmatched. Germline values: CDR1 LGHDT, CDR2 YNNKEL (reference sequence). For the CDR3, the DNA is TGTGCCAGCAGCCAAAGATTAGTAGCGGGATATACCGGGGAGCTGTTTTTT. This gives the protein CASSQRLVAGYTGELFF.

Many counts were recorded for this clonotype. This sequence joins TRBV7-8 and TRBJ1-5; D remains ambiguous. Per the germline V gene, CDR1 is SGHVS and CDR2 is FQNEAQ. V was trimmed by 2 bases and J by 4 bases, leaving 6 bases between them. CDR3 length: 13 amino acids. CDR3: CASSLMGNQPQHF. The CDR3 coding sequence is TGTGCCAGCAGCTTAATGGGGAATCAGCCCCAGCATTTT.

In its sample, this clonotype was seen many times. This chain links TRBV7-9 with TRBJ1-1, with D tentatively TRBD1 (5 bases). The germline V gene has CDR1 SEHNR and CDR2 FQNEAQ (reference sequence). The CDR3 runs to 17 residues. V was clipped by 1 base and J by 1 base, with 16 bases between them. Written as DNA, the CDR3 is TGTGCCAGCAGCTTAGGGAGCTCCGGGACGGGGAACACTGAAGCTTTCTTT. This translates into CASSLGSSGTGNTEAFF.

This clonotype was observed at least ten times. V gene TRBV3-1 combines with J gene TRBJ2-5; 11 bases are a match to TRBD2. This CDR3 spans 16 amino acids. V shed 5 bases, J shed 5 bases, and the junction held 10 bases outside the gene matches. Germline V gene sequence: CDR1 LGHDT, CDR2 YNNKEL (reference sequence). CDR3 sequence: CASSERGSGRGETQYF. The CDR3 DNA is TGTGCCAGCAGCGAACGAGGTAGCGGGAGGGGTGAGACCCAGTACTTC.

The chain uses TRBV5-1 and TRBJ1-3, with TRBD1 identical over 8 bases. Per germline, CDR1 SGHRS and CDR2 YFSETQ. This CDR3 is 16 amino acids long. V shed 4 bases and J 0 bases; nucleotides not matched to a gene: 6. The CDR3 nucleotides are TGCGCCAGCAGCGGGACAGGTTCGGACTCTGGAAACACCATATATTTT. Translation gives CASSGTGSDSGNTIYF.

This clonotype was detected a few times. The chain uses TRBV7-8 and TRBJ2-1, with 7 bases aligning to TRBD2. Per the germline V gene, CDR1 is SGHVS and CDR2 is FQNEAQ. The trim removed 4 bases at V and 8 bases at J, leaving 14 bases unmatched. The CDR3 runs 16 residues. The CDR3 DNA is TGTGCCAGCAGCTCCCCTGAGGGCGGGAGAAGGGATGAGCAGTTCTTC. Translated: CASSSPEGGRRDEQFF.

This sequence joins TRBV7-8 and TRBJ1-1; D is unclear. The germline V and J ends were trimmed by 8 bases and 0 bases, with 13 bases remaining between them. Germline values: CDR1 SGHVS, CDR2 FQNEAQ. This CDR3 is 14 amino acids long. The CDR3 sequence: CASLQSLMNTEAFF. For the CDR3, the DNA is TGTGCCAGCCTTCAAAGCCTTATGAACACTGAAGCTTTCTTT. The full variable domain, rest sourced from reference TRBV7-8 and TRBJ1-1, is GAGVSQSPRYKVAKRGQDVALRCDPISGHVSLFWYQQALGQGPEFLTYFQNEAQLDKSGLPSDRFFAERPEGSVSTLKIQRTQQEDSAVYLCASLQSLMNTEAFFGQGTRLTVV.

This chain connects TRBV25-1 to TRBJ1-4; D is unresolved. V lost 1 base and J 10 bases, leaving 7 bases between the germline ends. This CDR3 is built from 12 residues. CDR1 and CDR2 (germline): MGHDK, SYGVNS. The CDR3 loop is CASSEFGAKLFF. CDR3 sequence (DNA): TGTGCCAGCAGTGAATTTGGTGCAAAACTGTTTTTT.

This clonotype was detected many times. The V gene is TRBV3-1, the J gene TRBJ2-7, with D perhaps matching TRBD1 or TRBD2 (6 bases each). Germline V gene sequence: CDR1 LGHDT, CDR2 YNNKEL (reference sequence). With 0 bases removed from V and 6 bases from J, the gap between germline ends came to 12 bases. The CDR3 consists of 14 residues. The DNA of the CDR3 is TGTGCCAGCAGCCAAGATACAGGGCGGGGCGAGCAGTACTTC. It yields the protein CASSQDTGRGEQYF.

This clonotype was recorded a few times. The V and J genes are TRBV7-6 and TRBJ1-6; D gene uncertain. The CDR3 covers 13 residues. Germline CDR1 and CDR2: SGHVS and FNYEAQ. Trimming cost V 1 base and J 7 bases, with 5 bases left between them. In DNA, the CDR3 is TGTGCCAGCAGCTTAGAAGCGAATTCACCCCTCCACTTT. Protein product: CASSLEANSPLHF.

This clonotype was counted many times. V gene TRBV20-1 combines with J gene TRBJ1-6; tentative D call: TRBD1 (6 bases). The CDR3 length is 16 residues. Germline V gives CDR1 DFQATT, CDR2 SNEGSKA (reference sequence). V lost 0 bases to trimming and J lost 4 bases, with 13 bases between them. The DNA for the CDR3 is TGCAGTGCTAGAGATATGGATACAGGGTATAATTCACCCCTCCACTTT. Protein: CSARDMDTGYNSPLHF.

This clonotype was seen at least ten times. Here the CDR3 DNA reads TGTGCCAGCCGGCCGGGAATTGGTCAGCCCCAGCATTTT. It specifies CASRPGIGQPQHF. The chain has TRBV19 and TRBJ1-5; D is ambiguous. The germline gives CDR1 LNHDA, CDR2 SQIVND (reference sequence). This CDR3 is 13 amino acids long. Trimming took 9 bases from V and 6 from J, leaving 15 bases between them.

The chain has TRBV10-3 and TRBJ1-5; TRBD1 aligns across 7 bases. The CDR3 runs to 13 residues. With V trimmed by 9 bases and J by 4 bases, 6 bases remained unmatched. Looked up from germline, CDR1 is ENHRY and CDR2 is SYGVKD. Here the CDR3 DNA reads TGTGCCATTTCTACAGGGGTGAATCAGCCCCAGCATTTT. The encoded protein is CAISTGVNQPQHF.

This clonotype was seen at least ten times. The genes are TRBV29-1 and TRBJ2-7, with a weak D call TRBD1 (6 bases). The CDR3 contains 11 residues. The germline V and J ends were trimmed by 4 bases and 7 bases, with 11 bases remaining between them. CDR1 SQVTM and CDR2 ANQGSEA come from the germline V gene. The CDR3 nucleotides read TGCAGCGTTGGCAGGGGTAGAGAGCAGTACTTC. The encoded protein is CSVGRGREQYF.

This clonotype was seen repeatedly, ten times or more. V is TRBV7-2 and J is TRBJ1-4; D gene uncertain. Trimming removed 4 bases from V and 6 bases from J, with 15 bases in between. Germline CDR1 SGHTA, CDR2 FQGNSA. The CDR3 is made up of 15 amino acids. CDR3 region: CASSSDTLGDEKLFF. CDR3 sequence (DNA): TGTGCCAGCAGCTCCGACACCTTAGGCGATGAAAAACTGTTTTTT.